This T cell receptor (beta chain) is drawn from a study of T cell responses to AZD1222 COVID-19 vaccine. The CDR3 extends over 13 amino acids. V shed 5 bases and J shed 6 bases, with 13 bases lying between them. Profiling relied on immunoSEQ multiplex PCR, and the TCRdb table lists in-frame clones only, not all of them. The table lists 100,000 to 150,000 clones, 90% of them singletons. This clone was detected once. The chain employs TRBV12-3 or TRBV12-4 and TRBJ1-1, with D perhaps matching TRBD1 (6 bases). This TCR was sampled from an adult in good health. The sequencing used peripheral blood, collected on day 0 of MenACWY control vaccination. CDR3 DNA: TGTGCCAGCAGTCTGGGGGGGGCGGCTGAAGCTTTCTTT. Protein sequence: CASSLGGAAEAFF.